The rows below give T cell receptor beta chains drawn from one sample of a study of blood T cell repertoires in COVID-19. The assay was immunoSEQ multiplex PCR, and TCRdb's table has in-frame clones only and misses some. Among around 300,000 clones listed, around 90% were seen once. Sequenced sample: PBMCs or T cells enriched from blood (not recorded which). The receptors come from a woman aged 40-49 years who had recovered from COVID-19. CDR3s include the opening cysteine and the closing phenylalanine or tryptophan. A D gene is named only where the DNA matches it firmly. Where a row states a size, it is once, few, many or the class of an expanded clone; other rows omit it.

clone size | J gene | D gene | V gene | CDR3 protein | CDR3 DNA
- | TRBJ2-1 | TRBD2 | TRBV19 | CASSILSGRIHNEQFF | TGTGCCAGTAGTATTCTTAGCGGGAGAATCCACAATGAGCAGTTCTTC
- | TRBJ1-1 | TRBD1 | TRBV5-4 | CASQPGTGVNTEAFF | TGTGCCAGCCAACCCGGGACAGGGGTAAACACTGAAGCTTTCTTT
- | TRBJ1-6 | - | TRBV27 | CASSLSEISSYNSPLHF | TGTGCCAGCAGTTTATCGGAGATCAGCTCCTATAATTCACCCCTCCACTTT
once | TRBJ1-1 | - | TRBV7-8 | CASSLFQQGEAFF | TGTGCCAGCAGCCTTTTTCAACAGGGAGAAGCTTTCTTT
- | TRBJ2-3 | TRBD1 | TRBV12-3/TRBV12-4 | CATRQGASDTQYF | TGTGCCACAAGACAGGGGGCTTCAGATACGCAGTATTTT
- | TRBJ1-4 | - | TRBV18 | CASSPYGTNEKLFF | TGTGCCAGCTCACCCTACGGTACTAATGAAAAACTGTTTTTT
- | TRBJ2-6 | - | TRBV4-1 | CASSPHHLTSSGANVLTF | TGCGCCAGCAGCCCACACCACTTAACTAGCTCTGGGGCCAACGTCCTGACTTTC
- | TRBJ2-3 | TRBD2 | TRBV7-2 | CASSSTSGIGTDTQYF | TGTGCCAGCAGCTCGACTAGCGGGATAGGGACAGATACGCAGTATTTT
- | TRBJ2-5 | TRBD1 | TRBV5-1 | CASVIGTGVQETQYF | TGCGCCAGCGTAATCGGGACAGGGGTCCAAGAGACCCAGTACTTC
- | TRBJ1-2 | TRBD1 | TRBV6-1 | CASSELRREDRGRKENYGYTF | TGTGCCAGCAGTGAATTGAGGAGGGAGGACAGGGGGCGCAAGGAGAACTATGGCTACACCTTC
- | TRBJ1-4 | TRBD1 | TRBV5-4 | CASSLDTGGTNEKLFF | TGTGCCAGCAGCTTGGATACAGGGGGGACTAATGAAAAACTGTTTTTT
- | TRBJ1-2 | - | TRBV2 | CAINMQGRDYGYTF | TGTGCCATCAATATGCAGGGGCGGGACTATGGCTACACCTTC
- | TRBJ1-1 | - | TRBV11-2 | CATSPRDTEAFF | TGTGCCACCTCGCCCCGGGACACTGAAGCTTTCTTT
- | TRBJ1-1 | TRBD1 | TRBV7-9 | CASSFPTGMNTEAFF | TGTGCCAGCAGCTTCCCGACAGGGATGAACACTGAAGCTTTCTTT
- | TRBJ1-1 | TRBD1 | TRBV5-1 | CASSPTGQGARTEAFF | TGCGCCAGCAGCCCGACAGGACAGGGGGCGCGAACTGAAGCTTTCTTT
once | TRBJ1-1 | - | TRBV2 | CASSEGGGWTEAFF | TGTGCCAGCAGTGAAGGCGGGGGATGGACTGAAGCTTTCTTT
- | TRBJ1-5 | - | TRBV5-3 | CARSRMGAGICNQPQHF | TGTGCCAGAAGCAGGATGGGGGCAGGGATATGCAATCAGCCCCAGCATTTT
once | TRBJ1-1 | - | TRBV3-1/TRBV3-2 | CASSQSGAQSEAFF | TGTGCCAGCAGCCAAAGCGGGGCCCAGTCCGAAGCTTTCTTT
- | TRBJ2-1 | TRBD2 | TRBV7-2 | CASSLESGRAREQFF | TGTGCCAGCAGCTTAGAAAGCGGGAGGGCCCGGGAGCAGTTCTTC
- | TRBJ2-1 | TRBD2 | TRBV2 | CASSERLAGTYNEQFF | TGTGCCAGCAGTGAAAGGCTAGCGGGTACCTACAATGAGCAGTTCTTC
- | TRBJ1-2 | - | TRBV5-6 | CASSLTDNGYTF | TGTGCCAGCAGCTTGACAGACAATGGCTACACCTTC
once | TRBJ2-7 | - | TRBV14 | CASSPRGNAEQYF | TGTGCCAGCAGCCCCCGCGGTAACGCCGAGCAGTACTTC
- | TRBJ2-2 | TRBD2 | TRBV27 | CASSPNGRAARELFF | TGTGCCAGCAGCCCAAACGGGAGGGCTGCCCGGGAGCTGTTTTTT
- | TRBJ1-5 | - | TRBV25-1 | CASSNSYEPQHF | TGTGCCAGCAGTAACTCCTACGAGCCCCAGCATTTT
- | TRBJ1-4 | - | TRBV30 | CAWSVGAWSEKLFF | TGTGCCTGGAGTGTGGGGGCCTGGAGTGAAAAACTGTTTTTT
- | TRBJ1-1 | TRBD1 | TRBV18 | CASSQTGEMRTEAFF | TGTGCCAGCTCACAGACAGGGGAGATGAGGACTGAAGCTTTCTTT